Ten or more counts support the clone carrying this T cell receptor beta chain. Its cognate antigen is unknown. This sample was included in a study of human T cells and chemical hapten exposure. Study-level points and caveats: Once DPC sensitization occurred, TCRs above 1 in 1000 frequency showed no change.

The library attached unique molecular identifiers to individual cDNA molecules. Authors' processing steps: Ranging from roughly 23,224 to 750,000, TCR counts per sample had a median value of around 91,000. One entry per CDR3 protein results from TCRdb running MiXCR on the RACE reads. The V and J calls come from TCRdb's annotation, not from the publication. Of tens of thousands of distinct CDR3 sequences listed, about 4% are singletons. The time point denotes: healthy volunteer bleed at 6 weeks. RNA extraction used unfractionated whole blood as the source of total RNA. Source material: whole blood. The sequence derives from a human donor in good health. Some clones in this sample may be carry-over from other donors' samples.

The CDR3 here is CASGSAPSYEQYF. In DNA form, the CDR3 reads TGTGCGAGCGGGAGTGCCCCCTCCTACGAGCAGTACTTC. This chain connects TRBV28 to TRBJ2-7; TRBD2 aligns across 8 bases. Germline values: CDR1 MDHEN, CDR2 SYDVKM. The CDR3 sequence is 13 residues long.